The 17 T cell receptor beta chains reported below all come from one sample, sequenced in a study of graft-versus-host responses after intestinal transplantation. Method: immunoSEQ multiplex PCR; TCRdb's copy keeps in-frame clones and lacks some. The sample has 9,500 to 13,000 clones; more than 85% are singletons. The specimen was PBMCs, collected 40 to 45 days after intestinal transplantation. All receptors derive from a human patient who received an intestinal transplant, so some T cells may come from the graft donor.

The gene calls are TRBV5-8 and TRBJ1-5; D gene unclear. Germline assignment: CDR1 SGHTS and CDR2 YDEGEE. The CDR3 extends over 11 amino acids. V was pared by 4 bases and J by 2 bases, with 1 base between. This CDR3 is CASSRNQPQHF. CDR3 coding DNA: TGTGCCAGCAGCCGCAATCAGCCCCAGCATTTT.

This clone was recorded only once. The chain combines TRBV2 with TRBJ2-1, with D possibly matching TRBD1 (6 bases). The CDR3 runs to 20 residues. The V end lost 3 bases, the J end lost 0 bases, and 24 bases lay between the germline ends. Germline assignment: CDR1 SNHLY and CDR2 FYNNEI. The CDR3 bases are TGTGCCAGCAGTGAGGAGAGGGGTCTGGGGGCCAGAAGCTCCTACAATGAGCAGTTCTTC. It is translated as CASSEERGLGARSSYNEQFF.

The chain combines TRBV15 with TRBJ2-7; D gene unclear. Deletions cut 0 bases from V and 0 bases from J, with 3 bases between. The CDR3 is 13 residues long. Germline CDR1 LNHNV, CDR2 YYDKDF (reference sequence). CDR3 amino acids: CATSRDHSYEQYF. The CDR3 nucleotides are TGTGCCACCAGCAGAGATCACTCCTACGAGCAGTACTTC.

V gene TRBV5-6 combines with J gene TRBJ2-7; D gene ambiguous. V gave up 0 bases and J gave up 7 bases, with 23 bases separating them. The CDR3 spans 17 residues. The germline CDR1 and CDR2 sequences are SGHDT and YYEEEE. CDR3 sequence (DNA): TGTGCCAGCAGCTTGGGTCGCTCCGGGTTCCCACTGGGGGAGCAGTACTTC. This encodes CASSLGRSGFPLGEQYF. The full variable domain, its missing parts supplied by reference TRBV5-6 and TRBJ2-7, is DAGVTQSPTHLIKTRGQQVTLRCSPKSGHDTVSWYQQALGQGPQFIFQYYEEEERQRGNFPDRFSGHQFPNYSSELNVNALLLGDSALYLCASSLGRSGFPLGEQYFGPGTRLTVT.

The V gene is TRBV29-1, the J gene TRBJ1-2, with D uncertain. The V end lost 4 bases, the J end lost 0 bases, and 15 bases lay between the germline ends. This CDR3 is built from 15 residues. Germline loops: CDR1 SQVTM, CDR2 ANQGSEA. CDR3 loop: CSVVVPREANYGYTF. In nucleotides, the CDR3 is TGCAGCGTTGTGGTCCCCCGGGAAGCTAACTATGGCTACACCTTC. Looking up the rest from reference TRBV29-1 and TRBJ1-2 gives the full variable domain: SAVISQKPSRDICQRGTSLTIQCQVDSQVTMMFWYRQQPGQSLTLIATANQGSEATYESGFVIDKFPISRPNLTFSTLTVSNMSPEDSSIYLCSVVVPREANYGYTFGSGTRLTVV.

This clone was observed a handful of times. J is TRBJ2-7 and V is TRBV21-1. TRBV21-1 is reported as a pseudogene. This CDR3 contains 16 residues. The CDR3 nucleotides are TGTGCCAGCAGCAAAAGGTACGTTCAGATTTTACCGTCGCAGTACTTC. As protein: CASSKRYVQILPSQYF.

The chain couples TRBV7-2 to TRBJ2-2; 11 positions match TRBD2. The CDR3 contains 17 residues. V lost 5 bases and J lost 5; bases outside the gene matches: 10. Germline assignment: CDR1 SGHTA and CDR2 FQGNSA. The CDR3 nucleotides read TGTGCCAGCAGCCCACGGGGGAGGACTAGCGGGACCGGGGAGCTGTTTTTT. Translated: CASSPRGRTSGTGELFF.

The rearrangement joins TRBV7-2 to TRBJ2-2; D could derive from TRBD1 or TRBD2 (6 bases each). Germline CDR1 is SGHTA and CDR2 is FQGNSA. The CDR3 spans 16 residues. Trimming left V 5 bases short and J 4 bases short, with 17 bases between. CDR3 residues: CASSRTVWGVTGELFF. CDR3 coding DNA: TGTGCCAGCAGCAGGACAGTTTGGGGGGTCACCGGGGAGCTGTTTTTT.

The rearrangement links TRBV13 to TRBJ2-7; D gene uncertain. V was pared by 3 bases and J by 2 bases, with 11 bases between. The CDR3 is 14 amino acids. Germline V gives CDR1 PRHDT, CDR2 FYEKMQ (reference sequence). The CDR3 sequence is CASSFSRHPYEQYF. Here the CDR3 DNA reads TGTGCCAGCAGCTTTAGTCGGCACCCCTACGAGCAGTACTTC. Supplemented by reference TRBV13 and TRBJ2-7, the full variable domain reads AAGVIQSPRHLIKEKRETATLKCYPIPRHDTVYWYQQGPGQDPQFLISFYEKMQSDKGSIPDRFSAQQFSDYHSELNMSSLELGDSALYFCASSFSRHPYEQYFGPGTRLTVT.

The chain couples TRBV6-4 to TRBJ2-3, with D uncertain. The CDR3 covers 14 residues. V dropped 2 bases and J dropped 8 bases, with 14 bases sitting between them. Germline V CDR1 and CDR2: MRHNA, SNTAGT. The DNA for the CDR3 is TGTGCCAGCAGTGACACGGCCGCCCCCGGTACGCAGTATTTT. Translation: CASSDTAAPGTQYF.

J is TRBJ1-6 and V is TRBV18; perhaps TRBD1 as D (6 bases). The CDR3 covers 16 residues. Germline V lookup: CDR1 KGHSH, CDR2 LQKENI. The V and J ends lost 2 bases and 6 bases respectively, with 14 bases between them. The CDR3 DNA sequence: TGTGCCAGCTCACCATCCGACAGGCCGTCTAATTCACCCCTCCACTTT. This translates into CASSPSDRPSNSPLHF.

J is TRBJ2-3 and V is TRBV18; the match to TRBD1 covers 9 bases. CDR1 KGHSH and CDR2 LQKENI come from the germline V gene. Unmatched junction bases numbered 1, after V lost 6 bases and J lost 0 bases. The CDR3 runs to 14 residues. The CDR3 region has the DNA TGTGCCAGCTCGGGGACAGGGAGCACAGATACGCAGTATTTT. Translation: CASSGTGSTDTQYF. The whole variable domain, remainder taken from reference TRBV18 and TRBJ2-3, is NAGVMQNPRHLVRRRGQEARLRCSPMKGHSHVYWYRQLPEEGLKFMVYLQKENIIDESGMPKERFSAEFPKEGPSILRIQQVVRGDSAAYFCASSGTGSTDTQYFGPGTRLTVL.

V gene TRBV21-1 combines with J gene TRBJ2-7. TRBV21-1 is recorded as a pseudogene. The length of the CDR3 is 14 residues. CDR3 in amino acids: CASRNPTTRTEQYF. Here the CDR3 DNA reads TGTGCCAGCAGGAACCCAACGACACGGACCGAGCAGTACTTC.

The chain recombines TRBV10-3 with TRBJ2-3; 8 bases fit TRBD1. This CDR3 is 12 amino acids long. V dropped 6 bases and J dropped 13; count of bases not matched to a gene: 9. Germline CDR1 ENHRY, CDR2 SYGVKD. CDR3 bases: TGTGCCATCAGCCACGGGACAGGCGGGGAGTATTTT. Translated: CAISHGTGGEYF.

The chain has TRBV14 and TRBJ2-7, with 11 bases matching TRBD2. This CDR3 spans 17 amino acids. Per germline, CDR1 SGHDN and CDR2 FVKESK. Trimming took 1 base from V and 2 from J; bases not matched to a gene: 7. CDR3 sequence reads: CASSQVEASGGTYEQYF. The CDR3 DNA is TGTGCCAGCAGCCAAGTGGAGGCTAGCGGGGGGACCTACGAGCAGTACTTC.

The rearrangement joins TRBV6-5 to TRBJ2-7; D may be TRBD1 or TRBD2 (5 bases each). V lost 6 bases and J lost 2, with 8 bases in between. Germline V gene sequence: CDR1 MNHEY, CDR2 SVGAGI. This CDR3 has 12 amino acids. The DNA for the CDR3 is TGTGCCAGCAGCCCGGGACCCTACGAGCAGTACTTC. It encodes CASSPGPYEQYF.

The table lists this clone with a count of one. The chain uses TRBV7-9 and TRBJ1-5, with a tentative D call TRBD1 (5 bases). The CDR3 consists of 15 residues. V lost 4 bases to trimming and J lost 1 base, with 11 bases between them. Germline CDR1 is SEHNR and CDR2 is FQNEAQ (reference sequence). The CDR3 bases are TGTGCCAGCAGCTCAACGGGGGGAAGCAATCAGCCCCAGCATTTT. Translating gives CASSSTGGSNQPQHF. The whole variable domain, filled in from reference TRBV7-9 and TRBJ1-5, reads DTGVSQNPRHKITKRGQNVTFRCDPISEHNRLYWYRQTLGQGPEFLTYFQNEAQLEKSRLLSDRFSAERPKGSFSTLEIQRTEQGDSAMYLCASSSTGGSNQPQHFGDGTRLSIL.